This TCR beta chain was captured by sequencing in a study of OX40 agonist ivuxolimab in advanced cancers. Concerning this clone: As yet, its antigen is unknown.

The germline V and J ends were trimmed by 4 bases and 2 bases, with 14 bases remaining between them. The CDR3 totals 16 residues. Germline values: CDR1 LGHNA, CDR2 YNFKEQ. The data were produced by immunoSEQ multiplex PCR, yet TCRdb's version contains in-frame clones alone and is incomplete. The sample has under 90,000 clones; over 75% are singletons. Study-wide points: Expanded clones tended on average to be more numerous among CD8+ T cells than CD4+.

The material was CD4+ or CD8+ T cells sorted from blood, obtained in a trial of the OX40 agonist ivuxolimab. This chain links TRBV4-2 with TRBJ2-2, with D possibly matching TRBD2 (6 bases). This clonotype was sampled from an adult with an advanced solid tumor such as melanoma, head and neck, liver or kidney cancer. CDR3 amino acids: CASSPRAGTNTGELFF. CDR3 sequence (DNA): TGTGCCAGCAGCCCGAGGGCAGGGACTAACACCGGGGAGCTGTTTTTT.